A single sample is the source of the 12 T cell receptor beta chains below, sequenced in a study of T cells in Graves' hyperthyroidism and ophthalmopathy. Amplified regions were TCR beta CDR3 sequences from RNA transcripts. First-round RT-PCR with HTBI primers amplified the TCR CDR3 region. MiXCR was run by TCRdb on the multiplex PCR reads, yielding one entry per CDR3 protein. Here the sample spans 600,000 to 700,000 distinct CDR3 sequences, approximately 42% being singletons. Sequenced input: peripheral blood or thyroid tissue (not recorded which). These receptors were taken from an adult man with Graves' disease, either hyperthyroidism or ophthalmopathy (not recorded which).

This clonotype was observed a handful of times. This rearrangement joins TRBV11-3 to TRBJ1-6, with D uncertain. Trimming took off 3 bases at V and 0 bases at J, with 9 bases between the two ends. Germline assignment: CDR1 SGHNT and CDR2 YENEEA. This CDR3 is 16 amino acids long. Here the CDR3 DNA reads TGTGCCAGCAGCTTTCAGGAGAGCTCCTATAATTCACCCCTCCACTTT. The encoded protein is CASSFQESSYNSPLHF.

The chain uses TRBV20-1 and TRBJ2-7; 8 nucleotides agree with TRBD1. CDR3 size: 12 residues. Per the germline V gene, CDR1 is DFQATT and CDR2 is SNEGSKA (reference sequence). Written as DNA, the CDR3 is TGCAGCGCCTCGACAGGGGTGGAGGAGCAGTACTTC. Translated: CSASTGVEEQYF.

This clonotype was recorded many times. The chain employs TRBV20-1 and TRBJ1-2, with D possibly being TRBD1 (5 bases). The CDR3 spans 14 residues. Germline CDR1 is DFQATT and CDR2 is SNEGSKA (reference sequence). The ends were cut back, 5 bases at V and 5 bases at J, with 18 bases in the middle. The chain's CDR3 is CSAHSTGQRYGYTF. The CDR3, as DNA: TGCAGTGCTCACTCGACCGGACAACGATATGGCTACACCTTC.

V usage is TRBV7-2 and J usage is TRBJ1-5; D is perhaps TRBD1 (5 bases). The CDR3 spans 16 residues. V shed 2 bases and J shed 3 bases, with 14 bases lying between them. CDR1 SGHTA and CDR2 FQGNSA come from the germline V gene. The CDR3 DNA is TGTGCCAGCAGCTTATGGGGCCCCGGGGACAATCAGCCCCAGCATTTT. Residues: CASSLWGPGDNQPQHF.

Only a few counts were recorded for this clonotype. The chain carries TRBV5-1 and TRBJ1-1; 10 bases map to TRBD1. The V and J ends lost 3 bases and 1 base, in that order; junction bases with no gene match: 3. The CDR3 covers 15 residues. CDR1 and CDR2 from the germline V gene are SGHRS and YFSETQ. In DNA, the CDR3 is TGCGCCAGCAGCTCTGGGGACAGGGGGAACACTGAAGCTTTCTTT. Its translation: CASSSGDRGNTEAFF.

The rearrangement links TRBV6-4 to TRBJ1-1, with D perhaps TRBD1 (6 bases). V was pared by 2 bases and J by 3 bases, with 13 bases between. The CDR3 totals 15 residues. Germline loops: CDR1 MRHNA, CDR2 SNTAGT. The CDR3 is CASSDQDKGDTEAFF. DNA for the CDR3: TGTGCCAGCAGTGACCAGGACAAGGGGGACACTGAAGCTTTCTTT.

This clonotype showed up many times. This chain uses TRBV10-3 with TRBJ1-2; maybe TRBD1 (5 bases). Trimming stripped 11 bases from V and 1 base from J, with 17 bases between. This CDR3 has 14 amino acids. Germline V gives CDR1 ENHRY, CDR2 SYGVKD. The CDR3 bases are TGTGCCTCCCGGGGCGGACACTTTAACTATGGCTACACCTTC. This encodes CASRGGHFNYGYTF.

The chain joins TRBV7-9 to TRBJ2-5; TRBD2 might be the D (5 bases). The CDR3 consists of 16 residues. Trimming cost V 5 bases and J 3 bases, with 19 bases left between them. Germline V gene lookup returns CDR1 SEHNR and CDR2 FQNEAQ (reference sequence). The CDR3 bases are TGTGCCAGCAGCCAAATTCGGAGGTCCTACAAAGAGACCCAGTACTTC. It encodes CASSQIRRSYKETQYF.

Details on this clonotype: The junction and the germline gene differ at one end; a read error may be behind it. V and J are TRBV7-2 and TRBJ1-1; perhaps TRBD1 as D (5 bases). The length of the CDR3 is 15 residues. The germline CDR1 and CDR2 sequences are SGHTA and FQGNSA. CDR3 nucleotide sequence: TGTGCCAGCAGCTTACAATCAGGGCCGAACACTGAAGCTTCCTTT. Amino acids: CASSLQSGPNTEASF.

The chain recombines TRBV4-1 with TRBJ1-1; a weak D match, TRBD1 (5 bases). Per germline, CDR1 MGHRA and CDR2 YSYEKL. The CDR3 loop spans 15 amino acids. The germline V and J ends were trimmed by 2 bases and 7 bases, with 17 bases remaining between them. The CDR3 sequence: CASSQPGTAGVEAFF. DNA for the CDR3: TGCGCCAGCAGCCAACCTGGGACCGCTGGAGTTGAAGCTTTCTTT.

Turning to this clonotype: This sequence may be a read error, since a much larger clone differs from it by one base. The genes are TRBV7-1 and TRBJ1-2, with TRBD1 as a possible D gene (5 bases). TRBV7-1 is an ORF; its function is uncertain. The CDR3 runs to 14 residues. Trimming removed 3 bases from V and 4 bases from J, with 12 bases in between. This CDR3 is CASSSGRRVYGYTF. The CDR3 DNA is TGTGCCAGCAGCTCGGGACGTCGAGTCTATGGCTACACCTTC.

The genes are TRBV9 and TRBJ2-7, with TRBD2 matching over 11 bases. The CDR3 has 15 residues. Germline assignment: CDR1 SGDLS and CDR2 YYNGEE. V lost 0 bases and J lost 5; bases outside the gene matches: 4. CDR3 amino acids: CASSVELAGAHEQYF. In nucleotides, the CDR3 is TGTGCCAGCAGCGTAGAACTAGCGGGAGCCCACGAGCAGTACTTC.